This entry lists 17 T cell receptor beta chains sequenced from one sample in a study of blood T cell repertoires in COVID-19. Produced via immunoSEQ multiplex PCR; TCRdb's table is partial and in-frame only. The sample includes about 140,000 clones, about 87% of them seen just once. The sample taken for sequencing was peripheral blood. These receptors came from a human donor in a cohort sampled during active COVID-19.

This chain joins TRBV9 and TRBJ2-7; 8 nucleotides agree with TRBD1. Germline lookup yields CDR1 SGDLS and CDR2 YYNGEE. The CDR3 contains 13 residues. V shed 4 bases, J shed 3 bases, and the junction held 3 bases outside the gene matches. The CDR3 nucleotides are TGTGCCAGCAGCCCGGACAGGGACTACGAGCAGTACTTC. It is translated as CASSPDRDYEQYF. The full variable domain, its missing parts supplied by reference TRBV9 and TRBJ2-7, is DSGVTQTPKHLITATGQRVTLRCSPRSGDLSVYWYQQSLDQGLQFLIQYYNGEERAKGNILERFSAQQFPDLHSELNLSSLELGDSALYFCASSPDRDYEQYFGPGTRLTVT.

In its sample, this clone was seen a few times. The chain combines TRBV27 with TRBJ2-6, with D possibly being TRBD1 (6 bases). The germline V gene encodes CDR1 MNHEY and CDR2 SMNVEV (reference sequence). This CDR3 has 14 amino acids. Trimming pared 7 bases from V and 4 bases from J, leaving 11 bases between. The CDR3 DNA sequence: TGTGCCAGCACCACAGGGTCCGGGGCCAACGTCCTGACTTTC. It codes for CASTTGSGANVLTF.

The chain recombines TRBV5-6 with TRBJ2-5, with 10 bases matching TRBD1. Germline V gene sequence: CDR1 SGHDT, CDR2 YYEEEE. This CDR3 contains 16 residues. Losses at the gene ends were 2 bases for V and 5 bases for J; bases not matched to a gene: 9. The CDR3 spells CASSLLTGGEGETQYF. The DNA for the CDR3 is TGTGCCAGCAGCTTACTGACAGGGGGCGAGGGGGAGACCCAGTACTTC.

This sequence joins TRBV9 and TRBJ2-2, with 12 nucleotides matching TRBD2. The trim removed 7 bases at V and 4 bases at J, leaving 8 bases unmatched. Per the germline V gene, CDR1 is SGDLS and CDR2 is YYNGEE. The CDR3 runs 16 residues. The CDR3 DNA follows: TGTGCCAGCGGGACCCTAGCGGGAGGGTCCACCGGGGAGCTGTTTTTT. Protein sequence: CASGTLAGGSTGELFF.

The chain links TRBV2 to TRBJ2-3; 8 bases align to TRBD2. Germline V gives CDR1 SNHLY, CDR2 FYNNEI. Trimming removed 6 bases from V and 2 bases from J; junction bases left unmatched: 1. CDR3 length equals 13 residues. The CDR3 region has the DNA TGTGCCAGCAGGCGGGGGGTCACAGATACGCAGTATTTT. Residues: CASRRGVTDTQYF.

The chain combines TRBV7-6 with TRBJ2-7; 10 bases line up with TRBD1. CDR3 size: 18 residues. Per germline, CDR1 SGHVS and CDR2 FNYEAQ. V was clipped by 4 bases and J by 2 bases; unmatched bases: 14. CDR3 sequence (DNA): TGTGCCAGCAGCTCCTCCCTGATGCCGGGACAGGGGCCCTACGAGCAGTACTTC. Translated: CASSSSLMPGQGPYEQYF.

The CDR3 here is CASSHPLGQGNYNSPLHF. CDR3 DNA: TGTGCCAGCAGTCACCCCCTGGGACAGGGAAACTATAATTCACCCCTCCACTTT. This chain links TRBV2 with TRBJ1-6; 9 bases map to TRBD1. V trimming: 5 bases; J trimming: 3 bases; junction bases outside the gene matches: 11. The CDR3 totals 18 residues. Per germline, CDR1 SNHLY and CDR2 FYNNEI.

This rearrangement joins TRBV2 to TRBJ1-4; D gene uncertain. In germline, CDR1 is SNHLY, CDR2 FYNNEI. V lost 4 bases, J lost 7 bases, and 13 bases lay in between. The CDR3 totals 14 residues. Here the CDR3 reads CASSVWPEVEKLFF. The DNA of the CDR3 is TGTGCCAGCAGTGTCTGGCCCGAGGTTGAAAAACTGTTTTTT.

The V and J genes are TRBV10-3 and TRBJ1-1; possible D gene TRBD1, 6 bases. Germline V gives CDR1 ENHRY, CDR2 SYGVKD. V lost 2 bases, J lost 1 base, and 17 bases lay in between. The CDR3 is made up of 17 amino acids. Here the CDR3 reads CAISEGSGDPGNTEAFF. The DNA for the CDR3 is TGTGCCATCAGTGAGGGGTCAGGGGATCCAGGGAACACTGAAGCTTTCTTT.

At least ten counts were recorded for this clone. The CDR3 region is CASSPLDSSSGANVLTF. The CDR3, as DNA: TGTGCCAGCTCACCACTAGACAGTTCCTCTGGGGCCAACGTCCTGACTTTC. The genes are TRBV18 and TRBJ2-6, with D possibly matching TRBD1 (5 bases). Germline CDR1 KGHSH, CDR2 LQKENI. The CDR3 has 17 amino acids. V was cut by 1 base and J by 0 bases, with 10 bases left in between.

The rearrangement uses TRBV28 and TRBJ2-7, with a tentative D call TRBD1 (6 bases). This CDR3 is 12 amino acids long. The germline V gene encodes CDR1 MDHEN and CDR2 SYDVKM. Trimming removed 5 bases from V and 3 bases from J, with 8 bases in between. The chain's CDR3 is CASSRQDYEQYF. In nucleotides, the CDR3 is TGTGCCAGCAGTCGACAGGACTACGAGCAGTACTTC.

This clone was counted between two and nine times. In DNA, the CDR3 is TGTGCCTGGAGTCGGGACTACGAGCAGTACTTC. Translation: CAWSRDYEQYF. The chain has TRBV30 and TRBJ2-7; possibly TRBD2 for D (5 bases). This CDR3 has 11 residues. Trimming left V 2 bases short and J 3 bases short, with 5 bases between. Per germline, CDR1 GTSNPN and CDR2 SVGIG (reference sequence).

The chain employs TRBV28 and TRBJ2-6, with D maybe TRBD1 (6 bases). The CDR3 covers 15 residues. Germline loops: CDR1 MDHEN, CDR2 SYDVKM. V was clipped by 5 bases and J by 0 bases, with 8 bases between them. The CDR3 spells CASSQDSSGANVLTF. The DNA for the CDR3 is TGTGCCAGCAGTCAGGACAGCTCTGGGGCCAACGTCCTGACTTTC.

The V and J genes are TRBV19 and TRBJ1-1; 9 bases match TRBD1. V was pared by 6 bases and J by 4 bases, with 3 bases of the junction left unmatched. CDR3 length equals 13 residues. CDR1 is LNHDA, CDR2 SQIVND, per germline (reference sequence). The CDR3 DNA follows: TGTGCCAGTAGCCCGACAGGGGGCACTGAAGCTTTCTTT. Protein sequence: CASSPTGGTEAFF. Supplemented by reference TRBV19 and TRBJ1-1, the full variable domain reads DGGITQSPKYLFRKEGQNVTLSCEQNLNHDAMYWYRQDPGQGLRLIYYSQIVNDFQKGDIAEGYSVSREKKESFPLTVTSAQKNPTAFYLCASSPTGGTEAFFGQGTRLTVV.

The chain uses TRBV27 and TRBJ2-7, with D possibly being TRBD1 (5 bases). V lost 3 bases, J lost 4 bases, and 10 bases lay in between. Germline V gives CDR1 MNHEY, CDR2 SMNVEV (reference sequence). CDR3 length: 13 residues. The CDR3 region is CASSFQGRYEQYF. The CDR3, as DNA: TGTGCCAGCAGTTTTCAGGGTAGATACGAGCAGTACTTC.

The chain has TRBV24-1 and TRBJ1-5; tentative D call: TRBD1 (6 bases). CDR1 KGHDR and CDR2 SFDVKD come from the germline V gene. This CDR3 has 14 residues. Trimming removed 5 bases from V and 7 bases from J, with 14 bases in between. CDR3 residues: CATSARTVNQPQHF. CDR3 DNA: TGTGCCACCAGTGCCAGGACAGTGAACCAGCCCCAGCATTTT.

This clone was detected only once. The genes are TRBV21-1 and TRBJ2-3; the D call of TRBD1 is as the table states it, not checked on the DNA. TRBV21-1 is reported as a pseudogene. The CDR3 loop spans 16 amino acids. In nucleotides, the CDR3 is TGTGCCAGCCACCTGAGGGACAGACTGAGCACAGATACGCAGTATTTT. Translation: CASHLRDRLSTDTQYF.